These 17 T cell receptor beta chains originate from one sample sequenced in a study of human T cells and chemical hapten exposure. Time point reported: patch test 1, 2 weeks after DPC sensitization. Sample treatment: therapeutic diphenylcyclopropenone sensitization with weekly scalp DPC. TCRdb recomputed calls from the RACE reads with MiXCR, one row per CDR3 protein. The sample lists tens of thousands of distinct CDR3 sequences, under 13% occurring once. This sample comprised whole blood, obtained in connection with sensitization to the hapten diphenylcyclopropenone (DPC). Receptors were obtained from a woman aged 50 to 65 with alopecia areata. Some clones in this sample may be carry-over from other donors' samples.

The genes are TRBV3-1 and TRBJ2-3, with a weak D call TRBD2 (5 bases). Trimming stripped 2 bases from V and 0 bases from J, with 6 bases between. Germline V gene data show CDR1 as LGHDT and CDR2 as YNNKEL (reference sequence). CDR3 length: 14 residues. The CDR3 sequence is CASSQRLSTDTQYF. The CDR3 coding sequence is TGTGCCAGCAGCCAAAGACTAAGCACAGATACGCAGTATTTT.

The V gene is TRBV7-9, the J gene TRBJ2-7, with 8 nucleotides matching TRBD2. CDR1 SEHNR and CDR2 FQNEAQ come from the germline V gene (reference sequence). Trimming took 4 bases from V and 2 from J; bases not matched to a gene: 7. This CDR3 is built from 15 residues. In DNA form, the CDR3 reads TGTGCCAGCAGCTCGAGCGGGAGCTCCCCCTACGAGCAGTACTTC. This sequence encodes CASSSSGSSPYEQYF.

This clonotype was recorded a few times. This chain joins TRBV20-1 and TRBJ1-1; the D is unclear. The germline CDR1 and CDR2 sequences are DFQATT and SNEGSKA (reference sequence). V lost 1 base, J lost 4 bases, and 13 bases lay in between. This CDR3 comprises 14 residues. CDR3: CSARVGEAGTEAFF. In DNA, the CDR3 is TGCAGTGCTAGAGTTGGGGAGGCGGGCACTGAAGCTTTCTTT.

This clonotype was counted between two and nine times. The chain joins TRBV27 to TRBJ2-7; D not resolved. Germline V gene sequence: CDR1 MNHEY, CDR2 SMNVEV (reference sequence). The CDR3 totals 16 residues. Trimming shortened V by 1 base and J by 2 bases, and 15 bases separated the two germline ends. The CDR3: CASSLWRVQLPYEQYF. CDR3 DNA sequence: TGTGCCAGCAGTTTATGGCGAGTCCAGCTCCCCTACGAGCAGTACTTC.

The chain combines TRBV11-2 with TRBJ2-1; 8 bases are a match to TRBD2. J was trimmed by 9 bases and V by 1 base; bases with no gene match: 11. This CDR3 has 16 amino acids. In germline, CDR1 is SGHAT, CDR2 FQNNGV. The CDR3, as DNA: TGTGCCAGCAGCTTAGTTGCCCCGGGACTAGGTGTTGAGCAGTTCTTC. Its translation: CASSLVAPGLGVEQFF.

This clonotype appeared a few times. The rearrangement links TRBV12-3 or TRBV12-4 to TRBJ1-5; D remains unclear. Trimming left V 2 bases short and J 14 bases short, with 13 bases between. The CDR3 loop spans 12 amino acids. CDR3 DNA: TGTGCCAGCAGTTTACTAGGCAAGCCTAAGCATTTT. Translated, it gives CASSLLGKPKHF.

This clonotype was seen a few times. The chain combines TRBV20-1 with TRBJ2-7, with unresolved D. Germline V gives CDR1 DFQATT, CDR2 SNEGSKA (reference sequence). V gave up 3 bases and J gave up 2 bases, with 11 bases separating them. The CDR3 length is 13 residues. The CDR3 sequence: CSASIQLAYEQYF. For the CDR3, the DNA is TGCAGTGCTAGTATTCAGCTTGCCTACGAGCAGTACTTC.

The chain combines TRBV4-3 with TRBJ2-4, with D perhaps TRBD2 (6 bases). The CDR3 runs to 15 residues. CDR1 is LGHNA, CDR2 YSLEER, per germline. Trimming took 4 bases from V and 2 from J, leaving 12 bases between them. The CDR3 sequence: CASSLSRDSKNIQYF. The CDR3 bases are TGCGCCAGCAGCCTAAGCAGGGACTCCAAAAACATTCAGTACTTC.

The gene calls are TRBV5-1 and TRBJ2-7; 7 nucleotides line up with TRBD2. This CDR3 region has 12 residues. V lost 0 bases to trimming and J lost 13 bases; unmatched junction nucleotides: 7. The V gene's germline CDR1 is SGHRS and CDR2 YFSETQ. The CDR3 sequence is CASSLGSGLLYF. For the CDR3, the DNA is TGCGCCAGCAGCTTGGGATCGGGACTACTCTACTTC.

V gene TRBV5-1 combines with J gene TRBJ2-1; D gene uncertain. The CDR3 covers 14 residues. Germline V gene data show CDR1 as SGHRS and CDR2 as YFSETQ. V gave up 4 bases and J gave up 8 bases, with 16 bases separating them. DNA of the CDR3: TGCGCCAGCAGCATTGGACCTTCATTCGATGAGCAGTTCTTC. This encodes CASSIGPSFDEQFF.

This clonotype has more than one count but fewer than ten. V usage is TRBV29-1 and J usage is TRBJ2-5; the match to TRBD1 covers 7 bases. Germline trimming cut 5 bases from V and 5 bases from J; bases unmatched to any gene: 8. The CDR3 totals 13 residues. Germline V CDR1 and CDR2: SQVTM, ANQGSEA. CDR3 DNA: TGCAGCGTTCACACGACAGGGATCGAGACCCAGTACTTC. It yields the protein CSVHTTGIETQYF.

The chain combines TRBV20-1 with TRBJ2-7; TRBD1 matches 8 bases. The CDR3 is 14 residues long. CDR1 and CDR2 from the germline V gene are DFQATT and SNEGSKA (reference sequence). The V and J ends lost 6 bases and 2 bases, in that order; junction bases with no gene match: 9. The CDR3 DNA reads TGCAGTGCCGCGGGACAGGCCATTACCTACGAGCAGTACTTC. This gives the protein CSAAGQAITYEQYF.

The chain is built from TRBV12-3 or TRBV12-4 and TRBJ1-5; TRBD1 matches 9 bases. The CDR3 totals 14 residues. The V segment lost 6 bases and the J segment 5 bases; nucleotides outside the gene matches: 5. The CDR3 protein is CASRGWTGDQPQHF. CDR3 DNA sequence: TGTGCCAGCAGGGGATGGACAGGGGATCAGCCCCAGCATTTT.

The sample holds a few counts of this clonotype. The V and J genes are TRBV11-2 and TRBJ2-1, with 15 bases lining up with TRBD2. This CDR3 is 15 amino acids long. CDR1 SGHAT and CDR2 FQNNGV come from the germline V gene. V trimming: 5 bases; J trimming: 8 bases; junction bases outside the gene matches: 4. CDR3 region: CASSPGLAGGHEQFF. The CDR3 coding sequence is TGTGCCAGCAGCCCCGGACTAGCGGGAGGGCATGAGCAGTTCTTC.

A few counts support this clonotype. The chain joins TRBV19 to TRBJ2-1, with D unresolved. The CDR3 contains 15 residues. Germline V gene lookup returns CDR1 LNHDA and CDR2 SQIVND (reference sequence). Trimming took off 3 bases at V and 0 bases at J, with 9 bases between the two ends. CDR3 coding DNA: TGTGCCAGTAGTATGGACCGGAGCTCCTACAATGAGCAGTTCTTC. Translating it yields CASSMDRSSYNEQFF.

In its sample, this clonotype was seen a few times. The chain recombines TRBV29-1 with TRBJ2-5, with 11 nucleotides matching TRBD2. The junction had 4 bases not matched to a gene; V was cut back by 5 bases and J by 5 bases. Germline lookup yields CDR1 SQVTM and CDR2 ANQGSEA. There are 13 residues in the CDR3. The CDR3 sequence: CSVLASGRETQYF. CDR3 DNA sequence: TGCAGCGTTTTAGCTAGCGGGAGGGAGACCCAGTACTTC.

This clonotype was counted many times. The chain links TRBV10-3 to TRBJ2-1, with 14 bases lining up with TRBD2. This CDR3 region has 15 residues. CDR1 is ENHRY and CDR2 is SYGVKD in the germline V gene. With 8 bases clipped from V and 6 bases from J, the junction kept 6 bases outside the gene matches. CDR3 residues: CAIGLAGGAGNEQFF. DNA for the CDR3: TGTGCCATCGGACTAGCGGGAGGTGCTGGCAATGAGCAGTTCTTC.